This entry describes one TCR beta chain. This entry comes from a study of blood T cell repertoires in COVID-19. About the research overall: Samples of COVID-19 (acute and convalescent) were obtained from the United States, Italy and Spain. PBMCs, B-cell-depleted T cells, or T cells were the source of the cDNA or gDNA that made up the material.

In germline, CDR1 is KGHDR, CDR2 SFDVKD. The CDR3 has 16 residues. The germline V and J ends were trimmed by 0 bases and 5 bases, with 12 bases remaining between them. Original processing methods: From reference gene primer amplification, estimates of nucleated cell counts were derived. Profiling relied on immunoSEQ multiplex PCR, and the TCRdb table lists in-frame clones only, not all of them. That table supplies the V and J calls and clone size; D and trimming were determined from the DNA. The sample has several thousand clones, 82% seen once; the top ten hold over 6.5%. This sequence was found in a human donor with active COVID-19. The donor label of this sample is uncertain. The chain is built from TRBV24-1 and TRBJ2-2; tentatively, D is TRBD2 (6 bases). The source material was peripheral blood. The CDR3 bases are TGTGCCACCAGTGATTTGCGGACGGGAGCTACCGGGGAGCTGTTTTTT. Protein: CATSDLRTGATGELFF.